These 18 T cell receptor beta chains were sequenced from one sample in a study of blood T cell repertoires in COVID-19. Profiled with immunoSEQ multiplex PCR; TCRdb holds only in-frame clones, not every one. Among around 130,000 clones, around 83% were seen once, and the ten largest hold about 4.3%. The sequenced material came from peripheral blood. The receptors were sampled from a woman of 80 years or more with acute or convalescent COVID-19.

The gene calls are TRBV9 and TRBJ2-3; TRBD2 matches 12 bases. The J segment lost 7 bases and the V segment lost 3 bases, leaving 0 bases of the junction unmatched. The germline V gene encodes CDR1 SGDLS and CDR2 YYNGEE. The CDR3 sequence is 13 residues long. CDR3 sequence (DNA): TGTGCCAGCAGCGGGACTAGCGGGAATACGCAGTATTTT. This gives the protein CASSGTSGNTQYF.

The rearrangement joins TRBV2 to TRBJ1-6; 7 bases fit TRBD1. Trimming took 7 bases from V and 7 from J; bases not matched to a gene: 4. The CDR3 length is 13 residues. Germline values: CDR1 SNHLY, CDR2 FYNNEI. As DNA, the CDR3 is TGTGCCAGCATACAGGGGAGGAATTCACCCCTCCACTTT. Translated, it gives CASIQGRNSPLHF.

This chain joins TRBV3-1 (or the pseudogene TRBV3-2) and TRBJ2-7; tentative D call: TRBD1 (6 bases). This CDR3 spans 19 amino acids. The germline gives CDR1 LGHDT, CDR2 YNNKEL (reference sequence). V lost 4 bases, J lost 0 bases, and 25 bases lay in between. CDR3 protein: CASSPTWTDLLKPSYEQYF. CDR3 DNA sequence: TGTGCCAGCAGCCCCACGTGGACAGACCTACTAAAACCCTCCTACGAGCAGTACTTC.

This chain connects TRBV7-2 to TRBJ1-3; D is unclear. Trimming left V 5 bases short and J 0 bases short, with 5 bases between. CDR1 is SGHTA and CDR2 is FQGNSA in the germline V gene. The CDR3 loop spans 13 amino acids. CDR3 protein: CASSRYSGNTIYF. DNA for the CDR3: TGTGCCAGCAGCCGTTACTCTGGAAACACCATATATTTT.

This rearrangement joins TRBV5-6 to TRBJ2-2; D is unclear. CDR3 length equals 14 residues. The ends were cut back, 0 bases at V and 4 bases at J, with 7 bases in the middle. Per germline, CDR1 SGHDT and CDR2 YYEEEE. The CDR3 sequence is CASSLGARTGELFF. CDR3 DNA sequence: TGTGCCAGCAGCTTGGGGGCGCGCACCGGGGAGCTGTTTTTT. Using reference TRBV5-6 and TRBJ2-2 for the parts outside the CDR3, the full variable domain is DAGVTQSPTHLIKTRGQQVTLRCSPKSGHDTVSWYQQALGQGPQFIFQYYEEEERQRGNFPDRFSGHQFPNYSSELNVNALLLGDSALYLCASSLGARTGELFFGEGSRLTVL.

This clone was seen a few times. V and J are TRBV2 and TRBJ1-2; TRBD1 agrees at 7 bases. This CDR3 is built from 16 residues. From germline, CDR1 is SNHLY and CDR2 FYNNEI. J was trimmed by 8 bases and V by 4 bases; bases with no gene match: 16. This CDR3 reads CASSVSYRDSVMGYTF. The CDR3 DNA reads TGTGCCAGCAGTGTGAGTTATCGGGACAGTGTAATGGGCTACACCTTC.

J is TRBJ2-3 and V is TRBV10-1; 9 nucleotides match TRBD1. The CDR3 runs to 15 residues. Germline loops: CDR1 WNHNN, CDR2 SYGVQD (reference sequence). The junction had 9 bases not matched to a gene; V was cut back by 7 bases and J by 4 bases. The CDR3 spells CASKAGTGIPDTQYF. CDR3 DNA: TGCGCCAGCAAAGCCGGGACAGGGATCCCAGATACGCAGTATTTT.

The chain carries TRBV27 and TRBJ2-2; possible D gene TRBD2, 5 bases. The germline V gene encodes CDR1 MNHEY and CDR2 SMNVEV (reference sequence). The V gene lost 6 bases and the J gene lost 4 bases, with 18 bases spanning the gap. The CDR3 runs 16 residues. This chain's CDR3 is CASRPARRPSTGELFF. The CDR3 region has the DNA TGTGCCAGCAGACCCGCCCGGAGGCCGTCCACCGGGGAGCTGTTTTTT.

V gene TRBV27 combines with J gene TRBJ2-7, with 10 bases aligning to TRBD2. Looked up from germline, CDR1 is MNHEY and CDR2 is SMNVEV (reference sequence). The CDR3 runs 15 residues. With V trimmed by 0 bases and J by 4 bases, 3 bases remained unmatched. The chain's CDR3 is CASSLSPSGSYEQYF. CDR3 DNA: TGTGCCAGCAGTTTATCCCCTAGCGGGAGTTACGAGCAGTACTTC.

The chain employs TRBV28 and TRBJ2-7, with D possibly matching TRBD1 (6 bases). Trimming shortened V by 4 bases and J by 7 bases, and 8 bases separated the two germline ends. Germline CDR1 reads MDHEN; CDR2 reads SYDVKM. The CDR3 runs 11 residues. The CDR3 reads CASSYRAEQYF. The CDR3 nucleotides read TGTGCCAGCAGTTACAGGGCTGAGCAGTACTTC.

V and J are TRBV4-1 and TRBJ1-2; the match to TRBD1 covers 12 bases. The germline CDR1 and CDR2 sequences are MGHRA and YSYEKL. Germline trimming cut 4 bases from V and 2 bases from J; bases unmatched to any gene: 5. The CDR3 is 16 amino acids. The CDR3 protein is CASSRGTGGANYGYTF. The CDR3 coding sequence is TGCGCCAGCAGCCGCGGGACAGGGGGCGCGAACTATGGCTACACCTTC.

This clone was observed a few times. V gene TRBV18 combines with J gene TRBJ1-3; D ambiguous. The CDR3 totals 12 residues. V lost 3 bases to trimming and J lost 4 bases, with 4 bases between them. The V gene's germline CDR1 is KGHSH and CDR2 LQKENI. The CDR3 bases are TGTGCCAGCTCACCTGAGGGAAACACCATATATTTT. Protein: CASSPEGNTIYF.

CDR3: CASSLEGQVFYEQYF. The CDR3 region has the DNA TGTGCCAGCAGCTTAGAGGGACAGGTATTCTACGAGCAGTACTTC. J is TRBJ2-7 and V is TRBV11-2, with TRBD1 matching over 8 bases. The CDR3 is made up of 15 amino acids. Trimming took 0 bases from V and 3 from J; bases not matched to a gene: 4. The germline CDR1 and CDR2 sequences are SGHAT and FQNNGV.

The chain joins TRBV15 to TRBJ2-4; TRBD2 might be the D (5 bases). The V and J ends lost 1 base and 7 bases respectively, with 14 bases between them. CDR1 and CDR2 from the germline V gene are LNHNV and YYDKDF (reference sequence). CDR3 length equals 15 residues. Here the CDR3 reads CATSRVRAGANIQYF. CDR3 sequence (DNA): TGTGCCACCAGCAGAGTGAGGGCCGGAGCTAACATTCAGTACTTC.

The V and J genes are TRBV5-1 and TRBJ2-7, with TRBD2 matching 12 bases. The junction had 7 bases not matched to a gene; V was cut back by 2 bases and J by 4 bases. Germline CDR1 is SGHRS and CDR2 is YFSETQ. The CDR3 has 16 amino acids. This CDR3 is CASSFRTSGRRYEQYF. The CDR3 DNA reads TGCGCCAGCAGCTTCAGAACTAGCGGGAGGCGATACGAGCAGTACTTC.

V and J are TRBV24-1 and TRBJ2-3; the D gene is possibly TRBD1 (7 bases). Trimming cost V 0 bases and J 6 bases, with 21 bases left between them. Germline lookup yields CDR1 KGHDR and CDR2 SFDVKD. The CDR3 consists of 18 residues. CDR3 region: CATSDLRGSGGGMDTQYF. The CDR3 nucleotides read TGTGCCACCAGTGATTTGCGTGGGAGTGGAGGGGGCATGGATACGCAGTATTTT.

V is TRBV4-1 and J is TRBJ2-5; 14 nucleotides line up with TRBD2. The CDR3 length is 17 residues. J was trimmed by 3 bases and V by 2 bases; bases with no gene match: 5. Germline values: CDR1 MGHRA, CDR2 YSYEKL. CDR3 in amino acids: CASSQPAGLAGEETQYF. DNA of the CDR3: TGCGCCAGCAGCCAACCTGCGGGACTAGCGGGGGAAGAGACCCAGTACTTC.

V and J are TRBV27 and TRBJ2-7; 11 positions agree with TRBD2. CDR3 length: 16 residues. V lost 6 bases and J lost 2; bases outside the gene matches: 9. The germline CDR1 and CDR2 sequences are MNHEY and SMNVEV (reference sequence). The CDR3 DNA reads TGTGCCAGCAGACCCTCGGTTAGCGGGAGGGCCTACGAGCAGTACTTC. It is translated as CASRPSVSGRAYEQYF.